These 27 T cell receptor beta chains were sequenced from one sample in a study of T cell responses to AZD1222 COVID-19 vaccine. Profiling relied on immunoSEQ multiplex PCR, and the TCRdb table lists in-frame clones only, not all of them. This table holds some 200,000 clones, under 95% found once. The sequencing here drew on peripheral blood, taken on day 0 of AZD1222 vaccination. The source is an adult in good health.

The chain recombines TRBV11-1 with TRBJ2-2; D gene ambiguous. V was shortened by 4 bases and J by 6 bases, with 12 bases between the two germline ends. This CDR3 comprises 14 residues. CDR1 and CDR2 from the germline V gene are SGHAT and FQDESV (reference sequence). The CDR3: CASSSYRDPGELFF. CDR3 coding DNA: TGTGCCAGCAGCTCGTATCGTGACCCCGGGGAGCTGTTTTTT.

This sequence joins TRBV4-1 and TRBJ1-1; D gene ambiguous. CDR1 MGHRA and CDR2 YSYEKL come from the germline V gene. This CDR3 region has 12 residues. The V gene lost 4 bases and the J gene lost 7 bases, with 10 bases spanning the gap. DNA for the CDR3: TGCGCCAGCAGCCCGGGAACCCTTGAAGCTTTCTTT. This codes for CASSPGTLEAFF.

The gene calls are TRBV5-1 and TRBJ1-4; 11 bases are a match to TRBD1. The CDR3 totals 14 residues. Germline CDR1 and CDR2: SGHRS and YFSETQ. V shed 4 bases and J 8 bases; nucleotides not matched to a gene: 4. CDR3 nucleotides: TGCGCCAGCAGCACGGGACAGGGGGAGGAAAAACTGTTTTTT. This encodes CASSTGQGEEKLFF.

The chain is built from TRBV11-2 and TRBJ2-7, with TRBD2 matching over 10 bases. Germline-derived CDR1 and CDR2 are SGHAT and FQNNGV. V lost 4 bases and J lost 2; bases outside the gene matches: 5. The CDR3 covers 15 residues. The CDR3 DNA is TGTGCCAGCAGCTCGGTAGCGGGAGGACCCTACGAGCAGTACTTC. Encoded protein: CASSSVAGGPYEQYF. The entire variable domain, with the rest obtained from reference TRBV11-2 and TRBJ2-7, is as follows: EAGVAQSPRYKIIEKRQSVAFWCNPISGHATLYWYQQILGQGPKLLIQFQNNGVVDDSQLPKDRFSAERLKGVDSTLKIQPAKLEDSAVYLCASSSVAGGPYEQYFGPGTRLTVT.

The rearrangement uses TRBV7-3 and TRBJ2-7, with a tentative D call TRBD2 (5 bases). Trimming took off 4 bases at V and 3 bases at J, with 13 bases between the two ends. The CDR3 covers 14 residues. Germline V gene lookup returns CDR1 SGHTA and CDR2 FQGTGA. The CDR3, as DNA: TGTGCCAGCAGCTCGATCCGGGATCTCTACGAGCAGTACTTC. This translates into CASSSIRDLYEQYF. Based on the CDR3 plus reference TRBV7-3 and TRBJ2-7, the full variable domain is GAGVSQTPSNKVTEKGKYVELRCDPISGHTALYWYRQSLGQGPEFLIYFQGTGAADDSGLPNDRFFAVRPEGSVSTLKIQRTERGDSAVYLCASSSIRDLYEQYFGPGTRLTVT.

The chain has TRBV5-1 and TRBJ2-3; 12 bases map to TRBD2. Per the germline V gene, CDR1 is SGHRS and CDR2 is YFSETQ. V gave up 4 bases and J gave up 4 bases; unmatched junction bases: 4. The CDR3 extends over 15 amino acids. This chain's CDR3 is CASSRGLAGPDTQYF. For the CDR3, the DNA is TGCGCCAGCAGCCGAGGACTAGCGGGACCAGATACGCAGTATTTT.

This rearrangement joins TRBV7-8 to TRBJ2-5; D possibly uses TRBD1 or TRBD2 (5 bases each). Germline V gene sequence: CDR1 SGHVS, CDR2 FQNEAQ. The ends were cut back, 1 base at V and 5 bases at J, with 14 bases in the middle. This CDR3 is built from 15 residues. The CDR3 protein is CASSLGDRRRETQYF. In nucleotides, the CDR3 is TGTGCCAGCAGCTTAGGCGACAGAAGGAGGGAGACCCAGTACTTC.

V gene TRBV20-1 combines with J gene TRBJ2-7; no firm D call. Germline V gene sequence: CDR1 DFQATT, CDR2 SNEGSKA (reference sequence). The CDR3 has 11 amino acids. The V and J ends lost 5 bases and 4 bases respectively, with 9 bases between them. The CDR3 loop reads CSAPDRYEQYF. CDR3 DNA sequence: TGCAGTGCTCCGGACCGGTACGAGCAGTACTTC.

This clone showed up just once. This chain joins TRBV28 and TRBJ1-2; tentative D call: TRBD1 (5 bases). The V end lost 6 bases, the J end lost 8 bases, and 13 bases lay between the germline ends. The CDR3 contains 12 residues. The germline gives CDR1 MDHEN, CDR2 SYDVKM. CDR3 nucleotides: TGTGCCAGCAGACGGCAGGGTGGGGGCTACACCTTC. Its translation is CASRRQGGGYTF.

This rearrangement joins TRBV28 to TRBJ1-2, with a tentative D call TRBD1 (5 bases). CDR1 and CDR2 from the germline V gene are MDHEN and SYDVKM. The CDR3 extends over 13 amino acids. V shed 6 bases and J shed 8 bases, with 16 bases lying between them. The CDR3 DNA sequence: TGTGCCAGCAGAACAAACGAAGGGGTCGGCTACACCTTC. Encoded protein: CASRTNEGVGYTF.

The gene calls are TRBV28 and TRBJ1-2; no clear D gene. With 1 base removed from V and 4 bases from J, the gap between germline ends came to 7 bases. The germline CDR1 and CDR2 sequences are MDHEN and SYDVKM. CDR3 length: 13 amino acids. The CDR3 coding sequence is TGTGCCAGCAGTTTATTAGGTAGCTATGGCTACACCTTC. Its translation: CASSLLGSYGYTF.

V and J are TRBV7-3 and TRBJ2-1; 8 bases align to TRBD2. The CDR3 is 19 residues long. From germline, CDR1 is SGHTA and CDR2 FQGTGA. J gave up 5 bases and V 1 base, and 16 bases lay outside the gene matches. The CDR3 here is CASSLIWVTGRASDNEQFF. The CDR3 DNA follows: TGTGCCAGCAGCTTAATTTGGGTTACCGGGAGGGCCAGTGACAATGAGCAGTTCTTC.

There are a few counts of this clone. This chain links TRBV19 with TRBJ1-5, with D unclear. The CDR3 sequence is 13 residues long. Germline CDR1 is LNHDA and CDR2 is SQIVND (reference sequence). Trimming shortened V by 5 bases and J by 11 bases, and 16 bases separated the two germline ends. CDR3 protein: CASSSPTISAQHF. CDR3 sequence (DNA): TGTGCCAGTAGTTCGCCGACAATCTCGGCCCAGCATTTT.

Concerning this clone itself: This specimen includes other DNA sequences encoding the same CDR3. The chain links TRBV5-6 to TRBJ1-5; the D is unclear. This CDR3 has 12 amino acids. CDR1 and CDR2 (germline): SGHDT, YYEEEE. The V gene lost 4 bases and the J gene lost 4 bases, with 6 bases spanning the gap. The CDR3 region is CASSESNQPQHF. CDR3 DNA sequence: TGTGCCAGCAGCGAATCGAATCAGCCCCAGCATTTT.

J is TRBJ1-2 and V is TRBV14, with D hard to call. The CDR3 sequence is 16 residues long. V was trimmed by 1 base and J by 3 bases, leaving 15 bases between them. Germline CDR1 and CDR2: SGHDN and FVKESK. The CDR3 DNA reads TGTGCCAGCAGCCAAGGGAGGGCTCCATTCTACTATGGCTACACCTTC. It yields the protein CASSQGRAPFYYGYTF.

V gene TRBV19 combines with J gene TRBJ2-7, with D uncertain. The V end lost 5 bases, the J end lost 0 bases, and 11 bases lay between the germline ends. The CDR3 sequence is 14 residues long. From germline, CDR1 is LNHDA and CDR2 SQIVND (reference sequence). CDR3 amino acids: CASSLGHYSYEQYF. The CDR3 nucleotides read TGTGCCAGTAGTCTAGGGCATTACTCCTACGAGCAGTACTTC.

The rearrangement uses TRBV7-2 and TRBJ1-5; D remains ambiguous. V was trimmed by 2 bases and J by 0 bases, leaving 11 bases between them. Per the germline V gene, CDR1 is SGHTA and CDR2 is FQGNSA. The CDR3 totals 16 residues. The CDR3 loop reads CASSLIGTDSNQPQHF. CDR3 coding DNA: TGTGCCAGCAGCTTAATAGGAACAGATAGCAATCAGCCCCAGCATTTT.

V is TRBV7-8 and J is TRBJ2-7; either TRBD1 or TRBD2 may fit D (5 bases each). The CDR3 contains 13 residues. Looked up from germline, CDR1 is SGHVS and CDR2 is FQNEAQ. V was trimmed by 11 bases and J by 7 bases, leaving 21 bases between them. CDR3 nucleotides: TGTGCCGGGGGTAGTGGGTTTAGACATGAGCAGTACTTC. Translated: CAGGSGFRHEQYF. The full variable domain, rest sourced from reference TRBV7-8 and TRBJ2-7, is GAGVSQSPRYKVAKRGQDVALRCDPISGHVSLFWYQQALGQGPEFLTYFQNEAQLDKSGLPSDRFFAERPEGSVSTLKIQRTQQEDSAVYLCAGGSGFRHEQYFGPGTRLTVT.

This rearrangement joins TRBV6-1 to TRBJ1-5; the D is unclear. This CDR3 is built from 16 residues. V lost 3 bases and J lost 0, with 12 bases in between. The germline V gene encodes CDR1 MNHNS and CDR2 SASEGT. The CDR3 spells CASSDAVQISNQPQHF. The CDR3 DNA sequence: TGTGCCAGCAGTGACGCCGTGCAGATTAGCAATCAGCCCCAGCATTTT.

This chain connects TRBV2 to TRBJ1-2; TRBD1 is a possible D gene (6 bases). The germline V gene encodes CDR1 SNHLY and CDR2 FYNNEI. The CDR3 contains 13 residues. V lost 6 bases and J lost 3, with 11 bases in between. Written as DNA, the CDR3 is TGTGCCAGCAGGAGGGGGAGGGACTATGGCTACACCTTC. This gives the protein CASRRGRDYGYTF.

In nucleotides, the CDR3 is TGTGCCAGCAGTCAAAACAGGGGCGAGCAGTTCTTC. Its translation is CASSQNRGEQFF. The genes are TRBV11-3 and TRBJ2-1; 7 nucleotides agree with TRBD1. CDR1 and CDR2 (germline): SGHNT, YENEEA. The ends lost 6 bases at V and 10 bases at J; junction bases unmatched: 6. CDR3 size: 12 residues.

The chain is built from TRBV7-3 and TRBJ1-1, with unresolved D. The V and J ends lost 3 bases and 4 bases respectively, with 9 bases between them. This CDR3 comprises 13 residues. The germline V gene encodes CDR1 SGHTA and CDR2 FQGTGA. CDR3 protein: CASSLGGSTEAFF. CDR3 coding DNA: TGTGCCAGCAGCTTGGGCGGTAGCACTGAAGCTTTCTTT.

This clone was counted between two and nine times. This chain's CDR3 is CASAPREGLYEQFF. The CDR3 DNA follows: TGCGCCAGCGCCCCCCGGGAGGGCCTTTATGAGCAGTTCTTC. The chain joins TRBV4-1 to TRBJ2-1, with TRBD2 matching over 8 bases. The CDR3 has 14 residues. Germline loops: CDR1 MGHRA, CDR2 YSYEKL. Unmatched junction bases numbered 11, after V lost 8 bases and J lost 8 bases.

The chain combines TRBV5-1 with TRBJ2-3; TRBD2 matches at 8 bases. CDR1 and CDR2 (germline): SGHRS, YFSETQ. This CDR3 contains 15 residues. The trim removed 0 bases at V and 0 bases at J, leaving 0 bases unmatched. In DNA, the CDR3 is TGCGCCAGCAGCTTGGGACTAGCGAGCACAGATACGCAGTATTTT. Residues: CASSLGLASTDTQYF.

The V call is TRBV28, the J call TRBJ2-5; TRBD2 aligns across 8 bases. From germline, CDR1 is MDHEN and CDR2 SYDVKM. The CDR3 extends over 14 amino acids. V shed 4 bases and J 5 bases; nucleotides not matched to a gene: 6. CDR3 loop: CASSSPTSVETQYF. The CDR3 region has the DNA TGTGCCAGCAGTTCCCCGACTAGCGTGGAGACCCAGTACTTC.

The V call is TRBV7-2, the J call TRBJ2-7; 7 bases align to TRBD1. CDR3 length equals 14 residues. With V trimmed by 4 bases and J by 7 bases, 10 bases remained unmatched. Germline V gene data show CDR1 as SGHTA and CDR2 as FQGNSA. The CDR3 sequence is CASSSGTVRGEQYF. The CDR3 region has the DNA TGTGCCAGCAGCTCAGGGACAGTACGAGGGGAGCAGTACTTC.

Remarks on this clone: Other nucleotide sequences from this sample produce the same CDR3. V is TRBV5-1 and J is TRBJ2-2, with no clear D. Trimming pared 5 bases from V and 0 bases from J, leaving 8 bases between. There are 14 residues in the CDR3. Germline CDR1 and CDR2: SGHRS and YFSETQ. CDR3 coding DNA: TGCGCCAGCAGGGGCCTAGCGAACACCGGGGAGCTGTTTTTT. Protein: CASRGLANTGELFF.